This TCR beta chain originates from a study of T-cell memory formation after mild COVID-19. In this sample, this clonotype turned up many times. What it binds is unknown. Study-level findings and limits: Most CD4+ clones that shrank were in CM and EM, while CD8+ ones turned up in EMRA.

With constant-segment primers, 5'RACE yielded cDNA libraries of TCR alpha and TCR beta that carried sample barcodes and UMIs. TCRdb re-called the 5' RACE reads with MiXCR, one entry per CDR3 protein. This sample has 550,000 to 600,000 distinct CDR3 sequences, with approximately 15% found just once. V shed 0 bases and J shed 5 bases, with 26 bases lying between them. The CDR3 sequence is 20 residues long. Looked up from germline, CDR1 is KGHSH and CDR2 is LQKENI. Source material: PBMCs or a T cell subset sorted from them (not recorded which). This TCR was recovered from an adult woman who had mild COVID-19 (a few samples of this study predate the infection). Cell type and time point are not known. V usage is TRBV18 and J usage is TRBJ2-4; D possibly uses TRBD1 or TRBD2 (5 bases each). CDR3 protein: CASSPPLRDGDGVFENIQYF. DNA for the CDR3: TGTGCCAGCTCACCACCGTTAAGGGACGGTGATGGTGTGTTCGAAAACATTCAGTACTTC.